This paragraph reports one TCR beta chain. Its cognate antigen is unknown. The data stem from a study of T cells expressing NK-cell markers. Background on the study: Eight donors were sequenced, of whom seven were HCMV-seropositive, while the remaining one was HCMV-seronegative.

Study outcomes and limitations: Once again these clonotypes came out on top in the CD3+CD56-NKG2C+ fraction of four donors.

TCRdb reanalyzed the 5' RACE reads and collapses them to one entry per CDR3 protein, without DNA. The sample table sets out fewer than 400,000 distinct CDR3 sequences. The sequencing sample was made of blood T cells: a sorted CD56 or NKG2C T cell subset, CD4+ or CD8+ T cells, or bulk PBMC T cells (not recorded which). The receptor was derived from a woman in her 50s in good health.

CDR3 region: CATSDPRDRTNQPQHF. The chain joins TRBV24-1 to TRBJ1-5; the D gene TCRdb calls, TRBD1, cannot be checked with no DNA. The CDR3 spans 16 residues. CDR1 is KGHDR and CDR2 is SFDVKD in the germline V gene.